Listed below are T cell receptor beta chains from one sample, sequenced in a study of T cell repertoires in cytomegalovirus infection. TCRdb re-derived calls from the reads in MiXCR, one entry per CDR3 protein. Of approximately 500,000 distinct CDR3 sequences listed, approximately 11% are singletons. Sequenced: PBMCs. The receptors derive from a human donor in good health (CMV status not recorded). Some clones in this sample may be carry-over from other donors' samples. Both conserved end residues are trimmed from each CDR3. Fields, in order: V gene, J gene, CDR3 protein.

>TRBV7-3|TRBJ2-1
ASSLNGQGAYNEQF
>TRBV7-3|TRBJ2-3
ASSLGTLSTDTQY
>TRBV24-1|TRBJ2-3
ATGTGGRADTQY
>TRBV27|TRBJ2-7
ASSFGTGLQY
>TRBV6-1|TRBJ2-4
ASSPIGQGTLLAKNIQY
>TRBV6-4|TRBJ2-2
ASSDSSHSGSFNGELF
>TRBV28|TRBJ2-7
ASSSLGGASYEQY
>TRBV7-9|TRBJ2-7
ASTRTATAYEQY
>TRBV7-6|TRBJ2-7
ASSLGTGRSYEQY
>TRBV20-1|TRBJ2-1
SASRPDLSSYNEQF
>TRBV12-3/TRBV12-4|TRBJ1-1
ASSETPRLAF
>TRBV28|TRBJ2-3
ASSETSGRRDTQY
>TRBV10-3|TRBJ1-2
AISESPAALYGYT
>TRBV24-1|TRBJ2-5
ATSAGRGAAETQY
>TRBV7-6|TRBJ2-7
ASSPAPARRGEQY
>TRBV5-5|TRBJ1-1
ASSLRGDTEAF
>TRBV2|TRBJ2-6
ATRTDSGANVLT
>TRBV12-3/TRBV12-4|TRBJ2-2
ASSLPSGRVETGELF
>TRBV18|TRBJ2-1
ASSPLISTSGYNEQF
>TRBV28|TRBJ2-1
ASSLAGTSRF
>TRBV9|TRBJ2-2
ASSSPGTGVVGNTGELF
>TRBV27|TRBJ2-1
ASSLRVGLADADNEQF
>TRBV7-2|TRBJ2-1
ASSTRLSDQF
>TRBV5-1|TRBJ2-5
ASIGTGGQETQY
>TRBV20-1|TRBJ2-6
SARYSISGANVLT
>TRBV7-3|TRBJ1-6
ASSLGVGNSPLH
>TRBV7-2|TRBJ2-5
ASSSDRVETQY
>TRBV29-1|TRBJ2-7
SSIGATYEQY
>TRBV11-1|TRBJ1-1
ASSLGFGNTEAF
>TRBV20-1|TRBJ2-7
SASEPGPHVY
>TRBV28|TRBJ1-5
ASSPPSGTGRNQPQH
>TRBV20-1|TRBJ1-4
SARMGGEKLF
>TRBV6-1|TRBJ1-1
ASSLTTGNTEAF
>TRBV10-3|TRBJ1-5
AITDGSNQPQH
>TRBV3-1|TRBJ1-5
ASSQGGSSNQPQH
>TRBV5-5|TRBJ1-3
ASSPPPSTGAGNTIY
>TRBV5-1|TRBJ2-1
ASSLMAGDNEQF
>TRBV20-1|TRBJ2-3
SARDPSGRKTDTQY
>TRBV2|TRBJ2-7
ASSPRTGGNEQY
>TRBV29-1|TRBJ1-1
SAGEGFAEAF
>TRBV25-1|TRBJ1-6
ASSWQGRLGARSPLH
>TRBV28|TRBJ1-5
AIDVGNQPQH
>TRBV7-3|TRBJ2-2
ASSLRVGAYTGELF
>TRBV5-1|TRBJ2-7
ASSLVAQGASYEQY
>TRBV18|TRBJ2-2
ASSPKLASTGELF
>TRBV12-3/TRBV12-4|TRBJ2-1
ASTERAGQYNEQF
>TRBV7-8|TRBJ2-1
ASSRTGAYNEQF
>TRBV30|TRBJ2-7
AGTGKATSTYEQY
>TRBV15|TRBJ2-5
ATSRTGAQETQY
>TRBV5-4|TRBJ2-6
ASSLPQRPMKPGANVLT